This TCR beta chain was sequenced in a study of technical replicates of blood from a handful of donors. Trimming removed 6 bases at V and 11 bases at J, with 19 bases between. Germline V lookup: CDR1 MNHNS, CDR2 SASEGT. This CDR3 contains 13 residues. Generated by immunoSEQ multiplex PCR, the TCRdb table keeps only in-frame clones and is missing some. The data show more than 45,000 clones, with approximately 94% seen just once and around 2.9% held by the top ten. The rearrangement links TRBV6-1 to TRBJ1-2; a weak D match, TRBD1 (6 bases). Input material: PBMCs. The receptor comes from a human donor in good health. Some clones in this sample may be carry-over from other donors' samples. CDR3 in amino acids: CASSQGEGVRYTF. The CDR3 region has the DNA TGTGCCAGCAGCCAGGGTGAGGGGGTGCGGTACACCTTC.